This T cell receptor (beta chain) was identified during a study of T cell clonality in common variable immunodeficiency. Findings and limits, study-wide: CVID subjects had higher TCRbeta clonality than healthy controls, most marked in about a third. Reportedly, TCR beta sequences from common variable immunodeficiency showed fewer deletions and N-nucleotide insertions. Patient heterogeneity in the CVID cohort limited correlations between repertoire features and clinical complications.

CDR3 size: 13 residues. V lost 4 bases to trimming and J lost 6 bases; unmatched junction nucleotides: 6. In its sample, this clone was seen many times. Its antigen is as yet unknown. The CDR3 is cut off 3 residues early in the read; its end comes from the germline J gene. Blood samples were heparinized, about 4.5 to 8.5 ml per donor. Control and CVID samples contributed equal amounts of genomic DNA. This table comes from immunoSEQ multiplex PCR, and its TCRdb copy is limited to in-frame clones, with some not included. This repertoire holds about 34,000 clones, and none appear only once. This receptor was identified in a human donor with common variable immunodeficiency. V usage is TRBV12-3 or TRBV12-4 and J usage is TRBJ2-7; 7 nucleotides match TRBD1. The sample comprised peripheral blood mononuclear cells. CDR3 DNA, as far as it was read: TGTGCCAGCAGTTACGGACGACAGGGCGAG. The encoded protein is CASSYGRQGE. The CDR3, in full, reads CASSYGRQGEQYF.